Presented here are 2 T cell receptor beta chains from one specimen sequenced in a study of identical twins. A single record per CDR3 protein comes from TCRdb applying MiXCR to the 5' RACE reads. In the table there are roughly 1,500,000 distinct CDR3 sequences, more than 30% of which are singletons. The sample taken for sequencing was cord blood. The receptors were gathered from a newborn girl in good health.

The V and J genes are TRBV29-1 and TRBJ1-2, with D unresolved. In germline, CDR1 is SQVTM, CDR2 ANQGSEA. Deletions cut 1 base from V and 8 bases from J, with 14 bases between. CDR3 length: 13 residues. CDR3 bases: TGCAGCGTTGAAGGAGGGAGGGAGGGAGGCTACACCTTC. Protein product: CSVEGGREGGYTF.

This chain links TRBV21-1 with TRBJ2-2; the tabulated D call, TRBD2, remains unverified against the DNA. TRBV21-1 is an annotated pseudogene. The CDR3 has 17 amino acids. DNA for the CDR3: TGTGCCAGCACTAATGGGGAGCGGGGGGGCCTAGGCGGGGAGCTGTTTTTT. It codes for CASTNGERGGLGGELFF.